What follows is one TCR beta chain and its context. Its antigen target is currently unknown. Base-call qualities are not available, and no considerably larger clone is one nucleotide away. The CDR3 regions of human TCRbeta chains were subjected to immunosequencing. In the authors' own workflow: TCRs in the repertoires were compared against a reference library of SARS-CoV-2-specific TCRs that had been generated with the MIRA antigen-specificity platform. Breadth meant the fraction of unique TCRs that were SARS-CoV-2-associated, whereas depth meant the fraction of total T cells that were SARS-CoV-2-associated. Each spike-specific TCR was assigned to its reactive spike region and to a CD4 or CD8 class using the MIRA data. Log10-transformed breadth and depth values were compared by one-way ANOVA with Sidak's multiple comparisons tests. What TCRdb holds here is the immuneACCESS table cut down to in-frame rearrangements. Part of the clones is not present; checked against another copy, under half of the missing clones reflect an unresolved V gene, and the others are unexplained. That table is the source of V, J and clone size, and D and trimming were worked out from the DNA. A total of about 140,000 clones appear in this sample, roughly 90% of them only once. Together, the top ten hold just under 3% of the sample.

This entry is derived from a study of T cell responses to AZD1222 COVID-19 vaccine (dated by TCRdb to about 2021). Looking at the study overall: Because spike-specific TCR depth and breadth did not differ between the two schedules, AZD1222 recipients who got a second dose at roughly 4 weeks were pooled with those who got a second dose at roughly 12 weeks. TCR sequencing was performed for about 240 trial participants, of whom 207 were given two doses of AZD1222 and 26 were given two doses of MenACWY control vaccine. Enrollment into the trials was organized by age into subgroups of 18-55, 56-69 and 70-plus years, and those subgroups contained about 160, 30 and 59 TCR-sequenced participants, respectively.

Taken from cysteine to phenylalanine, the CDR3 has 14 residues. Only the CDR3 part of the read is kept: 42 bases, read in frame from the first base. Reading the germline V gene gives CDR1 SGHTA and CDR2 FQGNSA. Between the V and J ends, shortened by 3 bases and 10 bases respectively, the junction contains 16 bases. Reading the label with the study, this specimen's time point is: baseline before first vaccination. Vaccinee samples came from UK trials COV001 and COV002, including a single-blind randomized controlled phase 2/3 trial of AZD1222 (ChAdOx1 nCoV-19) in healthy adults. For TCRbeta chain sequencing, PBMC samples were collected from trial participants at day 0 and at day 28 after the second dose. General study outcomes and caveats: Conclusions about previously exposed vaccinees are limited, since just five or six AZD1222 recipients were seropositive for SARS-CoV-2 at baseline. CD4 TCRs associated with the vaccine covered the entire spike protein, and the dominant responses were in regions 160-218 and 743-854. Epitopes outside the regions mutated in the B.1.351 and B.1.1.7 variants were reportedly recognized by nearly half of the unique spike-specific TCRs. Most participants were white British and females outnumbered males, and the authors suggested that clonal diversity may have been underestimated. No day 14 peak-response samples were available, so repertoires were characterized only after the peak T cell response. After two AZD1222 doses, both the breadth and the depth of spike-specific TCRs were significantly higher than at day 0 and than in MenACWY recipients. The 56-69-year group was small, and its depth increase did not reach significance, likely because of low power.

The V and J genes are TRBV7-2 and TRBJ2-1; the D gene cannot be resolved reliably. Sequenced material: peripheral blood, taken on day 0 of AZD1222 vaccination. This TCR came from an adult in good health. The DNA is as follows: TGTGCCAGCAGCTTTGGGGATGTAGGCAAGGAGCAGTTCTTC. Translation gives CASSFGDVGKEQFF.